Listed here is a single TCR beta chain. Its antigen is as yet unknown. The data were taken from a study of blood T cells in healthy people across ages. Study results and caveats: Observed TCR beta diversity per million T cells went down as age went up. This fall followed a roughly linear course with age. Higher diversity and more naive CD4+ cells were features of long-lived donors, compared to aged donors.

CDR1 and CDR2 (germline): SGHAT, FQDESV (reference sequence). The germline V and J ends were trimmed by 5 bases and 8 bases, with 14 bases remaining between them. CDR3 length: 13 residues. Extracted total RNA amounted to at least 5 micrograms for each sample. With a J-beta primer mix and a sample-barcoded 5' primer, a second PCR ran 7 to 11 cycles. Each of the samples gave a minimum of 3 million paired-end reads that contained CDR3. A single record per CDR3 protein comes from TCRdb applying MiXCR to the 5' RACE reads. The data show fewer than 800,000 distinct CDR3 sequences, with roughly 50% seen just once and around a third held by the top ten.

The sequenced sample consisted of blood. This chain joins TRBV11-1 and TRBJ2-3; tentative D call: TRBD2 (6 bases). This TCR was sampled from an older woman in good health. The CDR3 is CASSRLGGATQYF. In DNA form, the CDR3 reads TGTGCCAGCAGCCGGCTCGGGGGTGCTACGCAGTATTTT.